The source of this TCR beta chain is a study of blood T cell repertoires in COVID-19. Study-wide background: Material from acute and convalescent COVID-19 was sourced from the United States, Italy and Spain. T cells, B-cell-depleted T cells, or PBMCs supplied cDNA or gDNA.

Per the original data handling: Estimation of nucleated cell counts was performed using reference gene primer amplification. Repertoires were generated with immunoSEQ multiplex PCR, while TCRdb's copy carries only in-frame clones and drops some. V, J and clone size are those of that table, while D and trimming were read from the DNA. Seen here are around 200,000 clones, roughly 88% observed once, and the top ten hold approximately 5%. Cohorts were assigned according to the clinical history that participants reported. Trimming stripped 2 bases from V and 4 bases from J, with 17 bases between. This CDR3 is built from 16 residues. The germline CDR1 and CDR2 sequences are MDHEN and SYDVKM.

The V and J genes are TRBV28 and TRBJ1-1; a possible D gene is TRBD1 (5 bases). The clonotype was recovered from a man aged 40-49 years with acute COVID-19. Sequenced sample: PBMCs or T cells enriched from blood (not recorded which). For the CDR3, the DNA is TGTGCCAGCAGTTTAAGGTTGGCCCAGGGAGGCACTGAAGCTTTCTTT. Translation: CASSLRLAQGGTEAFF.